These T cell receptor beta chains were read from a single sample in a study of cytotoxic CD8 clonotypes in ibrutinib-treated CLL. TCRdb keeps only in-frame clones here, not all; method: immunoSEQ multiplex PCR. The profile shows some 350,000 clones, roughly 67% of them singletons. The sequences come from PBMCs, collected after 36 months of ibrutinib treatment. These receptors all stem from a human donor with chronic lymphocytic leukemia. Both conserved end residues are part of each CDR3.

CASSLAGVDTEAFF	TRBV11-3	TRBJ1-1
CASGPWRSNEKLFF	TRBV7-8	TRBJ1-4
CSVGTGGISVSSGANVLTF	TRBV29-1	TRBJ2-6
CAISGGQGSDEQYF	TRBV10-3	TRBJ2-7
CASSPRDRVGYNEQFF	TRBV18	TRBJ2-1
CSVEDLIRGPYNEQFF	TRBV29-1	TRBJ2-1
CASSSQTSGGSSYEQYF	TRBV5-1	TRBJ2-7
CASSLGRDNSF	TRBV11-2	TRBJ2-7
CATSRPPGQSITGELFF	TRBV15	TRBJ2-2
CASSLGVNTEAFF	TRBV5-1	TRBJ1-1
CASRRQGEQFF	TRBV2	TRBJ2-1
CASSQDLFEGGNYGYTF	TRBV4-1	TRBJ1-2
CASSQESHSTDTQYF	TRBV4-1	TRBJ2-3
CAIKPGQGDGYTF	TRBV10-3	TRBJ1-2
CASSLWAGDSYEQYF	TRBV5-1	TRBJ2-7
CASSLLAAHNEQFF	TRBV7-2	TRBJ2-1
CASSQSLHRSGGSYEQYF	TRBV4-3	TRBJ2-7
CASRPRRGMNTEAFF	TRBV25-1	TRBJ1-1
CASSLGGGLHYEQYF	TRBV5-1	TRBJ2-7
CSVMTSGRAGELFF	TRBV29-1	TRBJ2-2
CASSFAGYGYTF	TRBV27	TRBJ1-2
CASQTVTNTGELFF	TRBV2	TRBJ2-2
CASSPGLGTDTQYF	TRBV19	TRBJ2-3
CASSDTRTEQFF	TRBV27	TRBJ2-1
CASSLTYRGTNEKLFF	TRBV5-1	TRBJ1-4